Below are 9 T cell receptor beta chains sequenced from a single sample in a study of blood T cell repertoires in COVID-19. This table comes from immunoSEQ multiplex PCR, and its TCRdb copy is limited to in-frame clones, with some not included. The sample has roughly 290,000 clones, 87% seen once; the top ten hold approximately 7.8%. Source material: peripheral blood. The receptors here all came from a woman aged 45-60 years who had recovered from COVID-19.

The J gene is TRBJ1-2, the V gene TRBV7-9; D remains ambiguous. V gave up 1 base and J gave up 1 base, with 10 bases separating them. The CDR3 spans 15 residues. Germline values: CDR1 SEHNR, CDR2 FQNEAQ (reference sequence). CDR3 loop: CASSLEVHINYGYTF. CDR3 DNA: TGTGCCAGCAGCTTAGAAGTTCACATTAACTATGGCTACACCTTC.

V and J are TRBV9 and TRBJ1-1; no reliable D call. Trimming shortened V by 3 bases and J by 5 bases, and 11 bases separated the two germline ends. Germline lookup yields CDR1 SGDLS and CDR2 YYNGEE. This CDR3 contains 13 residues. CDR3 sequence reads: CASSAIEGTEAFF. The CDR3, as DNA: TGTGCCAGCAGCGCGATAGAGGGAACTGAAGCTTTCTTT.

V gene TRBV7-8 combines with J gene TRBJ2-5; 9 bases map to TRBD2. From germline, CDR1 is SGHVS and CDR2 FQNEAQ. V was clipped by 4 bases and J by 4 bases; unmatched bases: 10. The CDR3 contains 16 residues. The CDR3 here is CASSYLVGRGGETQYF. The CDR3 DNA reads as TGTGCCAGCAGCTACCTCGTAGGGCGGGGGGGAGAGACCCAGTACTTC.

This clone occurred a few times. The chain has TRBV7-9 and TRBJ1-4; the D gene is possibly TRBD1 (5 bases). Trimming took off 6 bases at V and 8 bases at J, with 19 bases between the two ends. The CDR3 runs 15 residues. Germline assignment: CDR1 SEHNR and CDR2 FQNEAQ (reference sequence). CDR3 bases: TGTGCCAGCAGGTCTAAAGGGGTCGAAGGCGAAAAACTGTTTTTT. Its translation is CASRSKGVEGEKLFF.

V gene TRBV12-3 or TRBV12-4 combines with J gene TRBJ1-5; TRBD1 agrees at 8 bases. The CDR3 is 13 amino acids. The V gene end was trimmed by 10 bases and the J gene end by 3 bases; junction bases not matched to a gene: 5. CDR3 sequence (DNA): TGTGCCACCCCGACAGGGGACAATCAGCCCCAGCATTTT. Its protein is CATPTGDNQPQHF.

This chain links TRBV5-6 with TRBJ1-2; D ambiguous. Trimming shortened V by 0 bases and J by 2 bases, and 5 bases separated the two germline ends. The CDR3 covers 13 residues. Germline V gives CDR1 SGHDT, CDR2 YYEEEE. CDR3 region: CASSLGENYGYTF. The DNA for the CDR3 is TGTGCCAGCAGCTTGGGAGAGAACTATGGCTACACCTTC.

The chain couples TRBV24-1 to TRBJ2-5, with TRBD2 matching over 15 bases. The V segment lost 2 bases and the J segment 5 bases; nucleotides outside the gene matches: 5. CDR3 size: 17 residues. Per the germline V gene, CDR1 is KGHDR and CDR2 is SFDVKD. The CDR3 spells CATSDSGLAGGPETQYF. In DNA, the CDR3 is TGTGCCACCAGTGATTCCGGACTAGCGGGAGGGCCCGAGACCCAGTACTTC.

This chain links TRBV28 with TRBJ2-6; TRBD2 is a possible D gene (6 bases). V lost 5 bases to trimming and J lost 4 bases, with 9 bases between them. CDR3 length equals 14 residues. Germline CDR1 and CDR2: MDHEN and SYDVKM. The CDR3 sequence is CASSGGYGANVLTF. The CDR3 nucleotides are TGTGCCAGCAGTGGGGGGTACGGGGCCAACGTCCTGACTTTC.

This chain links TRBV7-8 with TRBJ1-2, with TRBD1 as a possible D gene (6 bases). CDR3 length: 14 residues. Germline lookup yields CDR1 SGHVS and CDR2 FQNEAQ. V lost 4 bases and J lost 5, with 14 bases in between. In DNA, the CDR3 is TGTGCCAGCAGCTCAGGGACAATCGTATATGGCTACACCTTC. Protein product: CASSSGTIVYGYTF. Combining the CDR3 with reference TRBV7-8 and TRBJ1-2 gives the whole variable domain GAGVSQSPRYKVAKRGQDVALRCDPISGHVSLFWYQQALGQGPEFLTYFQNEAQLDKSGLPSDRFFAERPEGSVSTLKIQRTQQEDSAVYLCASSSGTIVYGYTFGSGTRLTVV.